The subject of this entry is one T cell receptor beta chain. Its specificity is not known. UMIs and a universal primer site were added when TCR cDNA was made by 5'RACE template switching. Each CDR3 protein is one row after TCRdb ran MiXCR on the 5' RACE reads. The data show roughly 500,000 distinct CDR3 sequences, about a fifth seen once. The sample comes from a study of T cells after yellow fever vaccination. General observations from the study: Post-booster samples contained most primary-vaccination clones (about 95% CD4, roughly 88% CD8). Though it reached lower strength, the secondary response hit its peak faster, day 5 versus 15. Abundant bulk-derived clonotypes could contaminate FACS-sorted repertoires.

The source is a man aged 25-40 years who received the YFV17D yellow fever vaccine. The sample in question was PBMCs, obtained 15 days after the yellow fever booster vaccination.

The CDR3 nucleotides read TGTGCCAGTAGTATCAGGCCAGAAAACACCGGGGAGCTGTTTTTT. Translated, it gives CASSIRPENTGELFF. V is TRBV19 and J is TRBJ2-2; D gene ambiguous. Trimming took off 3 bases at V and 2 bases at J, with 10 bases between the two ends. Looked up from germline, CDR1 is LNHDA and CDR2 is SQIVND (reference sequence). The CDR3 is 15 amino acids.